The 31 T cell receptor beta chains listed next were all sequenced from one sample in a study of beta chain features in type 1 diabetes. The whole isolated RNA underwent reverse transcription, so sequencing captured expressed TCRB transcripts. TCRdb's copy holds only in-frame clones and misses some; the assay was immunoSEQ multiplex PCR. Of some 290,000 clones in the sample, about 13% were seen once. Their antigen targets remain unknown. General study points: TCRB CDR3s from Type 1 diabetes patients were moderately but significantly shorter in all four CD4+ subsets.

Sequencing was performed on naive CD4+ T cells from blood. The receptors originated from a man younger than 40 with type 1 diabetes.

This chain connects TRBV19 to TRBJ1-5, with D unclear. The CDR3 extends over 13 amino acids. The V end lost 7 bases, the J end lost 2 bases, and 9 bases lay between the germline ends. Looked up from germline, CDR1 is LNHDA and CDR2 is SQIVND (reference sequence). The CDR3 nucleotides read TGTGCCAGTACCCCCACGGGCAATCAGCCCCAGCATTTT. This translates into CASTPTGNQPQHF.

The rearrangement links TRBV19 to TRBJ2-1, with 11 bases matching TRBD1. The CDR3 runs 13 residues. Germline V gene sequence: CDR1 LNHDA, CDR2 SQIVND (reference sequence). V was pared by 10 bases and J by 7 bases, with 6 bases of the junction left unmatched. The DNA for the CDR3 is TGTGCCACCCGGGACAGGGGGTCGAATGAGCAGTTCTTC. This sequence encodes CATRDRGSNEQFF.

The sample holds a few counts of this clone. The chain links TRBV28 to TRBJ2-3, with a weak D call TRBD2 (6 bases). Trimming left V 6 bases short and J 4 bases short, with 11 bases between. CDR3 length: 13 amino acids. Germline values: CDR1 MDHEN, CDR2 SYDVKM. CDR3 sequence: CASSPGLSDTQYF. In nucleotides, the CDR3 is TGTGCCAGCAGCCCGGGACTTTCAGATACGCAGTATTTT.

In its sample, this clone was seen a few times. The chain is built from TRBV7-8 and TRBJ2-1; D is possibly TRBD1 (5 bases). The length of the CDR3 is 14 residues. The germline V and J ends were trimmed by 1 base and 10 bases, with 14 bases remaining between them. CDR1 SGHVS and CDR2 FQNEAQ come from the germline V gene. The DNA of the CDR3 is TGTGCCAGCAGCTTAGTGGCCAGGGAACACGAGCAGTTCTTC. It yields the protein CASSLVAREHEQFF. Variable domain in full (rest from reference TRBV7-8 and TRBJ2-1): GAGVSQSPRYKVAKRGQDVALRCDPISGHVSLFWYQQALGQGPEFLTYFQNEAQLDKSGLPSDRFFAERPEGSVSTLKIQRTQQEDSAVYLCASSLVAREHEQFFGPGTRLTVL.

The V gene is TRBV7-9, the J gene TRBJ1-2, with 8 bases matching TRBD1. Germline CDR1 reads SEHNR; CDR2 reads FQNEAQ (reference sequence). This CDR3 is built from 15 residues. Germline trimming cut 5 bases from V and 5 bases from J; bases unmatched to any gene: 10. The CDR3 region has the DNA TGTGCCAGCAGCCTATCCGGGACAGGTGTATATGGCTACACCTTC. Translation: CASSLSGTGVYGYTF. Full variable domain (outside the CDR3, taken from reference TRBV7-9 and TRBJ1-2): DTGVSQNPRHKITKRGQNVTFRCDPISEHNRLYWYRQTLGQGPEFLTYFQNEAQLEKSRLLSDRFSAERPKGSFSTLEIQRTEQGDSAMYLCASSLSGTGVYGYTFGSGTRLTVV.

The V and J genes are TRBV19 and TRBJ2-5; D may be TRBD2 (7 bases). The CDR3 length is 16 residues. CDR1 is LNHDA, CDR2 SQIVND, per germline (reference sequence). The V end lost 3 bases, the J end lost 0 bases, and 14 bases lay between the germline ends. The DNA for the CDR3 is TGTGCCAGTAGTATTAGGGGGGGAATTTACCAAGAGACCCAGTACTTC. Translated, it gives CASSIRGGIYQETQYF.

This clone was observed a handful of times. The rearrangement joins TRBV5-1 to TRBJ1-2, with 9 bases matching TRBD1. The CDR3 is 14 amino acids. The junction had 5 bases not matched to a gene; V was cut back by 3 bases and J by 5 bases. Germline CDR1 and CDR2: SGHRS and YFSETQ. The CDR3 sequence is CASSSTGTGYGYTF. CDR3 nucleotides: TGCGCCAGCAGCTCGACCGGGACAGGGTATGGCTACACCTTC.

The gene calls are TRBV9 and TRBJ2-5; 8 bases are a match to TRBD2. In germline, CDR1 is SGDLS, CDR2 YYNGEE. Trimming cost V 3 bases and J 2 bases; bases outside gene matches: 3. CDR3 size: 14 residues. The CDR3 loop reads CASSGTSGQETQYF. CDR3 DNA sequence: TGTGCCAGCAGCGGTACTAGCGGACAAGAGACCCAGTACTTC.

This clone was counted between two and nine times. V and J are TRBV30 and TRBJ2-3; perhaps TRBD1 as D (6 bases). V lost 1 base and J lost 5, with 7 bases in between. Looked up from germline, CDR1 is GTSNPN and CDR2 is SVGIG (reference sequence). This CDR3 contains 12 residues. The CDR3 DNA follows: TGTGCCTGGAGTGGAGGGGGAGATACGCAGTATTTT. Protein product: CAWSGGGDTQYF.

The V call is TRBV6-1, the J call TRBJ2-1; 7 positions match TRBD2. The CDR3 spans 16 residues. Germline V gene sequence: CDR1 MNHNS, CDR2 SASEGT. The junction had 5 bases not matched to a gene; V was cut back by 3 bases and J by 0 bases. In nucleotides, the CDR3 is TGTGCCAGCAGTGATTCGGGCGGGAGCTCCTACAATGAGCAGTTCTTC. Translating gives CASSDSGGSSYNEQFF.

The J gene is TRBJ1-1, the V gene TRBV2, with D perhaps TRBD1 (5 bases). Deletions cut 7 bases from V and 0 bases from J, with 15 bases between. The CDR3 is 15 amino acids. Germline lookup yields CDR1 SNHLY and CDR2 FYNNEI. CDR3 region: CASTINRNLNTEAFF. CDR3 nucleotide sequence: TGTGCCAGCACCATAAACAGGAACCTGAACACTGAAGCTTTCTTT.

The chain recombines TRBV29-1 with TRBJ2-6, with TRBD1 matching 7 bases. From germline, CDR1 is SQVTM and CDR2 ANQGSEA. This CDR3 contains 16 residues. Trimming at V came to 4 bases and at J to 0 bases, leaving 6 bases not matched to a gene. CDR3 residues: CSVGRGTASGANVLTF. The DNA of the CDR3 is TGCAGCGTTGGAAGAGGGACAGCCTCTGGGGCCAACGTCCTGACTTTC.

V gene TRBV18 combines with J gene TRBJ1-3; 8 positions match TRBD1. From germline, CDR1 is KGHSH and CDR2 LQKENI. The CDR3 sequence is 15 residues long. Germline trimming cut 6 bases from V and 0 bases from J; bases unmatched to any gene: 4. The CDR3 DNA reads TGTGCCAGCTCCGGACAGGGCCACTCTGGAAACACCATATATTTT. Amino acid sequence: CASSGQGHSGNTIYF.

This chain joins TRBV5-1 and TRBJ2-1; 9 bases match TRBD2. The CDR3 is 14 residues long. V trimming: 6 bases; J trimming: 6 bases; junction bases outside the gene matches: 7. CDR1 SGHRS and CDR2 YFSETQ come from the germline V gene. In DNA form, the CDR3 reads TGCGCCAGCACGGGTGCGGGAGGGCCCAATGAGCAGTTCTTC. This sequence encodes CASTGAGGPNEQFF.

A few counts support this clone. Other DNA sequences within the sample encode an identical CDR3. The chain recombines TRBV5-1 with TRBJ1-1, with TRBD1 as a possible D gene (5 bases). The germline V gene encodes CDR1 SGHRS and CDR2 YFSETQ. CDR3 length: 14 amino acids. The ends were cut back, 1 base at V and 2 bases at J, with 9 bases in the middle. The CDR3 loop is CASSLLGGNTEAFF. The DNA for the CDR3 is TGCGCCAGCAGCTTGTTGGGGGGAAACACTGAAGCTTTCTTT.

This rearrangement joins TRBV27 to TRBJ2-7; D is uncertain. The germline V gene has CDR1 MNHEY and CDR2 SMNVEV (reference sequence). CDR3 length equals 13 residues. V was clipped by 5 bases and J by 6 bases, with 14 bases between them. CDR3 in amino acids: CASSPSGSGEQYF. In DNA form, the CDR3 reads TGTGCCAGCAGTCCTTCTGGGTCGGGCGAGCAGTACTTC.

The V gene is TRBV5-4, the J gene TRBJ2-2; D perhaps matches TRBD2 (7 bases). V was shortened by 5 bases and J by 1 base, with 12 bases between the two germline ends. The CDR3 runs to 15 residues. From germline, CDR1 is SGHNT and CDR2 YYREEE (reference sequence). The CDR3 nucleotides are TGTGCCAGCAGTCTAGGGGGGGGGAACACCGGGGAGCTGTTTTTT. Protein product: CASSLGGGNTGELFF.

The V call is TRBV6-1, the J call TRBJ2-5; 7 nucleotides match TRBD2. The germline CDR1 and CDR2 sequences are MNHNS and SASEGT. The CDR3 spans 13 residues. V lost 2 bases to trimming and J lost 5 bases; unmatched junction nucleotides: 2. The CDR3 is CASSEMGGETQYF. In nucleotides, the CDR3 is TGTGCCAGCAGTGAAATGGGGGGGGAGACCCAGTACTTC.

CDR3 sequence reads: CASSLTSGSYEQYF. The CDR3 DNA reads TGTGCCAGCAGCCTGACTAGCGGGAGCTACGAGCAGTACTTC. The chain combines TRBV5-5 with TRBJ2-7, with 12 bases matching TRBD2. J lost 3 bases, V lost 4 bases, and 2 bases had no gene match. This CDR3 has 14 residues. Germline V gene sequence: CDR1 SGHKS, CDR2 YYEKEE (reference sequence).

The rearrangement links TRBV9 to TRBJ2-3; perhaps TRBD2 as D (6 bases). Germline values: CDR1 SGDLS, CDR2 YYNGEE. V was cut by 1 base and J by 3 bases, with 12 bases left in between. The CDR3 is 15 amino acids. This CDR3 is CASSVTGVPTDTQYF. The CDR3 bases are TGTGCCAGCAGCGTAACGGGAGTCCCGACAGATACGCAGTATTTT.

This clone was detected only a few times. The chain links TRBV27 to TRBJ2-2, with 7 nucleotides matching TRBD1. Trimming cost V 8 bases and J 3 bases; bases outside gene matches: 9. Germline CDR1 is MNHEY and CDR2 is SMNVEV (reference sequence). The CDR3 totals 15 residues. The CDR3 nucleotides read TGTGCCAGCTCAGGGACAGTACGAGACACCGGGGAGCTGTTTTTT. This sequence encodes CASSGTVRDTGELFF.

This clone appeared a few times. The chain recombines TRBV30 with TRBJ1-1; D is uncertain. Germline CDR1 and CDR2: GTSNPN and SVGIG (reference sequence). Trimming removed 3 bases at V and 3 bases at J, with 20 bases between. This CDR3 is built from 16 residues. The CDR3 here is CAWSRYLLGMDTEAFF. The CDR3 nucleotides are TGTGCCTGGAGCAGGTACCTCCTCGGAATGGACACTGAAGCTTTCTTT.

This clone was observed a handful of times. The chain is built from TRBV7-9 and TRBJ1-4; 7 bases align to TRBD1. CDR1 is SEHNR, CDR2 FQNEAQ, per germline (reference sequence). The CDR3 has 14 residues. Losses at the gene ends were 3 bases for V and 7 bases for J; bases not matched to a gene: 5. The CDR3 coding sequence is TGTGCCAGCAGCTTCAGGGGGTCGGGTGAAAAACTGTTTTTT. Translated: CASSFRGSGEKLFF.

The CDR3 reads CASRGDKRGLFF. CDR3 sequence (DNA): TGCGCCAGCAGGGGGGACAAGAGAGGGCTGTTTTTT. The J gene is TRBJ1-4, the V gene TRBV5-1; D perhaps matches TRBD1 (6 bases). V dropped 5 bases and J dropped 14 bases, with 16 bases sitting between them. The CDR3 has 12 amino acids. Germline assignment: CDR1 SGHRS and CDR2 YFSETQ.

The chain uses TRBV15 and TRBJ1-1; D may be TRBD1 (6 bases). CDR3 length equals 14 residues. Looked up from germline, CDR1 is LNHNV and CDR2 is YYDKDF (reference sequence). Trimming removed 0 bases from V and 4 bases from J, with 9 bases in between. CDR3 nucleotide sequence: TGTGCCACCAGCAGAGATAGGGGGGGCACTGAAGCTTTCTTT. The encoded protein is CATSRDRGGTEAFF.

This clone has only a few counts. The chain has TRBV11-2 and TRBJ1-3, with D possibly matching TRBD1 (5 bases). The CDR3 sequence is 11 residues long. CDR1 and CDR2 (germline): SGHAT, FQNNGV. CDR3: CAGGFGNTIYF. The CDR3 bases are TGTGCGGGGGGGTTCGGAAACACCATATATTTT.

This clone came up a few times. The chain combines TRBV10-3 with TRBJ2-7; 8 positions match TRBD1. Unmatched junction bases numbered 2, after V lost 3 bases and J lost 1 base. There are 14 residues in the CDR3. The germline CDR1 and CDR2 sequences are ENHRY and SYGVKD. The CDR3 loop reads CAISDNRGSYEQYF. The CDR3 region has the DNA TGTGCCATCAGTGATAACAGGGGGTCCTACGAGCAGTACTTC.

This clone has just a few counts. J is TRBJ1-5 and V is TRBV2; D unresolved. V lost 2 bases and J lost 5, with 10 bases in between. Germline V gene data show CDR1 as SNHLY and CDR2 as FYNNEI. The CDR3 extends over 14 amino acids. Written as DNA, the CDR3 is TGTGCCAGCAGTGAATCCAGTCTCGATCAGCCCCAGCATTTT. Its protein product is CASSESSLDQPQHF. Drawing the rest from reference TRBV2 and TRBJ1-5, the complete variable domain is EPEVTQTPSHQVTQMGQEVILRCVPISNHLYFYWYRQILGQKVEFLVSFYNNEISEKSEIFDDQFSVERPDGSNFTLKIRSTKLEDSAMYFCASSESSLDQPQHFGDGTRLSIL.

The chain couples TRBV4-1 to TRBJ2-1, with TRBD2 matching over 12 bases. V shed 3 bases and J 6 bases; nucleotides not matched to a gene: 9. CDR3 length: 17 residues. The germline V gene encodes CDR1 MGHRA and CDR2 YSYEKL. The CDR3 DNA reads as TGCGCCAGCAGCCAGGGGGGAATACTAGCGGGAGGCAATGAGCAGTTCTTC. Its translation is CASSQGGILAGGNEQFF.

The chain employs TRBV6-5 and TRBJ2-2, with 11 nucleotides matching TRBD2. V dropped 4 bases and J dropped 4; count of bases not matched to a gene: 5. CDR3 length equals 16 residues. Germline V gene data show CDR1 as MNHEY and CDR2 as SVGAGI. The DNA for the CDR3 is TGTGCCAGCAGTTCCATAGCGGGAGGGGTCACCGGGGAGCTGTTTTTT. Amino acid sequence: CASSSIAGGVTGELFF.

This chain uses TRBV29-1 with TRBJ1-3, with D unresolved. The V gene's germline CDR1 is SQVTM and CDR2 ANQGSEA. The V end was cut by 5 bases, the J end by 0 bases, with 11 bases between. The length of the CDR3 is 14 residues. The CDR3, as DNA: TGCAGCGTTTGGGCAGACCACTCTGGAAACACCATATATTTT. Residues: CSVWADHSGNTIYF.